One and the same sample provided the 7 T cell receptor beta chains below, sequenced in a study of CD8 T cells in Susac syndrome. Random-hexamer reverse transcription was applied to roughly 0.5 to 1 ug RNA. TCRdb re-called the immunoSEQ multiplex PCR reads through MiXCR, storing one row per CDR3 protein. The sample consists of about 120,000 distinct CDR3 sequences, nearly 96% of them appearing once. The sample consisted of CD4+ T cells from PBMCs. The receptors shown here come from a human donor with Susac syndrome.

The CDR3 region has the DNA TGTGCCAGCAGTTACTCCCGTGGAGCCTACGAGCAGTACTTC. This sequence encodes CASSYSRGAYEQYF. The V and J genes are TRBV6-6 and TRBJ2-7; D not certain. Per germline, CDR1 MNHNY and CDR2 SVGAGI (reference sequence). V was shortened by 0 bases and J by 2 bases, with 8 bases between the two germline ends. The CDR3 runs 14 residues.

This sequence joins TRBV29-1 and TRBJ1-1; 9 positions match TRBD1. V shed 7 bases and J 3 bases; nucleotides not matched to a gene: 9. This CDR3 comprises 14 residues. CDR1 is SQVTM and CDR2 is ANQGSEA in the germline V gene. CDR3 in amino acids: CSATWDRVDTEAFF. Here the CDR3 DNA reads TGCAGCGCGACCTGGGACAGGGTCGACACTGAAGCTTTCTTT.

The CDR3: CASSTPGGPTRKLFF. In DNA, the CDR3 is TGTGCCAGCAGCACCCCCGGGGGCCCTACGAGGAAACTGTTTTTT. This chain links TRBV7-2 with TRBJ1-4, with D possibly being TRBD1 (6 bases). This CDR3 contains 15 residues. Germline CDR1 SGHTA, CDR2 FQGNSA. V lost 5 bases, J lost 11 bases, and 21 bases lay in between.

J is TRBJ2-7 and V is TRBV19, with a weak D call TRBD1 (6 bases). V lost 4 bases and J 2 bases, leaving 18 bases between the germline ends. The CDR3 totals 16 residues. CDR1 and CDR2 from the germline V gene are LNHDA and SQIVND (reference sequence). The CDR3 region is CASSRTGQRLTYEQYF. The CDR3 nucleotides are TGTGCCAGTAGTAGAACTGGACAGCGTCTAACCTACGAGCAGTACTTC.

The chain links TRBV28 to TRBJ2-4; D may correspond to TRBD1 or TRBD2 (6 bases each). This CDR3 is 15 amino acids long. Germline V gives CDR1 MDHEN, CDR2 SYDVKM. V shed 7 bases and J shed 2 bases, with 15 bases lying between them. CDR3 nucleotide sequence: TGTGCCAGCACTCCCCGAGGGGGGACCAAAAACATTCAGTACTTC. The encoded protein is CASTPRGGTKNIQYF.

CDR3 bases: TGCGCCAGCAGCGACTTACAGGGGCAGACCCAGTACTTC. This sequence encodes CASSDLQGQTQYF. This chain connects TRBV5-1 to TRBJ2-5, with 7 positions matching TRBD1. The CDR3 totals 13 residues. Trimming cost V 4 bases and J 6 bases; bases outside gene matches: 6. Looked up from germline, CDR1 is SGHRS and CDR2 is YFSETQ.

The chain joins TRBV20-1 to TRBJ1-2; possibly TRBD1 for D (5 bases). The germline V gene encodes CDR1 DFQATT and CDR2 SNEGSKA (reference sequence). Trimming pared 5 bases from V and 2 bases from J, leaving 12 bases between. The CDR3 spans 13 residues. This chain's CDR3 is CSASRDQNYGYTF. For the CDR3, the DNA is TGCAGTGCTTCCCGGGACCAAAACTATGGCTACACCTTC.